This T cell receptor beta chain was sequenced during a study of ipilimumab plus nivolumab after autologous stem cell transplantation. Repertoires were generated with immunoSEQ multiplex PCR, while TCRdb's copy carries only in-frame clones and drops some. Seen here are hundreds of clones, 77% observed once, and the top ten hold around 40%. Trimming took 1 base from V and 0 from J, leaving 5 bases between them. This CDR3 spans 15 amino acids. CDR1 SGHRS and CDR2 YFSETQ come from the germline V gene. This receptor was taken from a male donor with multiple myeloma. Sample: PBMCs, taken in a trial of ipilimumab plus nivolumab as post-transplant consolidation. This chain connects TRBV5-1 to TRBJ2-6; D not certain. CDR3 in DNA: TGCGCCAGCAGCTTGCACGGCTCTGGGGCCAACGTCCTGACTTTC. Protein: CASSLHGSGANVLTF.